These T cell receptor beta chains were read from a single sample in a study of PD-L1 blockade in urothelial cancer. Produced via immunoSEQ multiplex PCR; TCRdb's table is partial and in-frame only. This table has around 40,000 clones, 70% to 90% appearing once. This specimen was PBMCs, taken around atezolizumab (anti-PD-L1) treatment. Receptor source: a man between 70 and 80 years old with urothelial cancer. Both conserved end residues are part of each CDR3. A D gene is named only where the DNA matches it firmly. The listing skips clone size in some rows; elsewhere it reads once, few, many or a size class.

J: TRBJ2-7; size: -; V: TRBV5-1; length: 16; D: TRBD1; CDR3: CASSLTNRGFSYEQYF; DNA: TGCGCCAGCAGCTTGACAAACAGGGGATTCTCCTACGAGCAGTACTTC
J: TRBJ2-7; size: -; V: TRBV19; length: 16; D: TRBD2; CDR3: CASSLWTSGISYEQYF; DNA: TGTGCCAGTAGTCTATGGACTAGCGGGATCTCCTACGAGCAGTACTTC
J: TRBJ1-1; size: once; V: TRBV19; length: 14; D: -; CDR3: CASSTLVGDTEAFF; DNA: TGTGCCAGTAGTACTCTGGTAGGAGACACTGAAGCTTTCTTT
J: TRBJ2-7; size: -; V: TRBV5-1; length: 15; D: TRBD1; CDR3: CASSLDGTAYYEQYF; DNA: TGCGCCAGCAGCTTGGACGGGACAGCGTACTACGAGCAGTACTTC
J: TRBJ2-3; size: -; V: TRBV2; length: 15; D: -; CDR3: CASSGAAIRTDTQYF; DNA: TGTGCCAGCAGTGGTGCGGCGATACGCACAGATACGCAGTATTTT
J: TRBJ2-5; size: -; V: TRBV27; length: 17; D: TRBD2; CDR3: CASSPRGSGSTGETQYF; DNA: TGTGCCAGCAGTCCGAGGGGGAGCGGGAGTACAGGAGAGACCCAGTACTTC
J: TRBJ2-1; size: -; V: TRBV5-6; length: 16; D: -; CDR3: CASSLEVFYSYNEQFF; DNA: TGTGCCAGCAGCTTGGAAGTCTTCTACTCCTACAATGAGCAGTTCTTC
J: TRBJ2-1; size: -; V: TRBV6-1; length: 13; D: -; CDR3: CASSEGRYNEQFF; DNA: TGTGCCAGCAGTGAGGGGCGGTACAATGAGCAGTTCTTC
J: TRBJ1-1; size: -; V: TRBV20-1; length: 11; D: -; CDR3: CSVDLNTEAFF; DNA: TGCAGTGTGGACTTAAACACTGAAGCTTTCTTT
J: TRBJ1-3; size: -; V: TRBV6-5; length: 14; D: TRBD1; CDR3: CASSLRQGGNTIYF; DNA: TGTGCCAGCAGTTTACGACAGGGGGGAAACACCATATATTTT
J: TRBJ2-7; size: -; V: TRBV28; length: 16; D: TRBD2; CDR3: CASSPLFSSGSHEQYF; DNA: TGTGCCAGCAGTCCCCTGTTTTCTAGCGGGAGCCACGAGCAGTACTTC
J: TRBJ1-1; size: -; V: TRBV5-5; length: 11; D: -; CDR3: CASSLDSEAFF; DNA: TGTGCCAGCAGCTTGGACTCTGAAGCTTTCTTT
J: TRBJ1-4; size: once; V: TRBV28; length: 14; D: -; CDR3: CASSPPFRNEKLFF; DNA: TGTGCCAGCAGTCCTCCGTTTCGGAATGAAAAACTGTTTTTT
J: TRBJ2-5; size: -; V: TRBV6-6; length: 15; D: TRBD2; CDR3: CASRPPGTREETQYF; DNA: TGTGCCAGCAGACCCCCCGGGACTAGAGAAGAGACCCAGTACTTC
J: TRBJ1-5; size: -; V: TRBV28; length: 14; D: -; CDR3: CASILHGGNQPQHF; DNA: TGTGCCAGCATTCTCCACGGGGGGAATCAGCCCCAGCATTTT
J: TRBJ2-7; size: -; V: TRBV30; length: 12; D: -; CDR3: CAWSVSGREQYF; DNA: TGTGCCTGGAGTGTTTCGGGGAGGGAGCAGTACTTC
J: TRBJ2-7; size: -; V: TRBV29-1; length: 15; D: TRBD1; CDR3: CSVEVGDRGFYEQYF; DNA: TGCAGCGTTGAAGTCGGAGACAGGGGGTTTTACGAGCAGTACTTC
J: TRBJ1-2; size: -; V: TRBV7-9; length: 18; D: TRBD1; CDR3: CASSKGAIRQGENYGYTF; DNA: TGTGCCAGCAGCAAGGGGGCTATCCGACAGGGCGAAAACTATGGCTACACCTTC